One and the same sample provided the 15 T cell receptor beta chains below, sequenced in a study of liver allograft versus peripheral blood T cells (TCRdb year 2020). Concerning the study at large: The study compared T cell receptor repertoires found within transplanted livers against repertoires in the peripheral blood of liver transplant recipients.

Sequencer: Illumina MiSeq. The public reads were reanalyzed by TCRdb: fastp trimming at Q25, MiXCR alignment, in-frame beta chains only. Every entry covers one CDR3 protein and lists the most common genes and DNA from its rows. Present in this sample are some 6,000 distinct CDR3 sequences, about a sixth of which were seen just once. 45% to 50% of the sample is taken by the ten largest. The receptors originated from a human patient who had a liver transplant. After a transplant, some of the T cells may come from the graft donor.

This chain joins TRBV27 and TRBJ2-7; no clear D. CDR1 MNHEY and CDR2 SMNVEV come from the germline V gene (reference sequence). Trimming pared 4 bases from V and 3 bases from J, leaving 13 bases between. The CDR3 extends over 14 amino acids. The CDR3 is CASSSWQDNYEQYF. The CDR3 DNA sequence: TGTGCCAGCAGTTCGTGGCAGGATAACTACGAGCAGTACTTC.

This clonotype has only a few counts. The rearrangement uses TRBV9 and TRBJ1-1, with D possibly being TRBD1 (6 bases). V lost 2 bases to trimming and J lost 0 bases, with 8 bases between them. The CDR3 is 14 residues long. In germline, CDR1 is SGDLS, CDR2 YYNGEE. The CDR3 DNA is TGTGCCAGCAGCGTTGGGGACATGAACACTGAAGCTTTCTTT. It yields the protein CASSVGDMNTEAFF.

By frequency in the sample, this clonotype is medium-sized (0.01 to 0.1%). J is TRBJ1-3 and V is TRBV24-1; D gene uncertain. Trimming removed 5 bases from V and 7 bases from J, with 5 bases in between. This CDR3 is built from 11 residues. The V gene's germline CDR1 is KGHDR and CDR2 SFDVKD. The CDR3 DNA reads as TGTGCCACCAGTGGTGGGAACACCATATATTTT. The encoded protein is CATSGGNTIYF.

This clonotype was picked up one time. The J gene is TRBJ2-2, the V gene TRBV6-5; unclear D gene. CDR1 and CDR2 from the germline V gene are MNHEY and SVGAGI. The CDR3 extends over 15 amino acids. V gave up 5 bases and J gave up 2 bases, with 12 bases separating them. Here the CDR3 reads CASSLPGSNTGELFF. CDR3 in DNA: TGTGCCAGCAGTCTACCCGGATCTAACACCGGGGAGCTGTTTTTT.

The V call is TRBV7-9, the J call TRBJ1-1; D not certain. The CDR3 has 14 amino acids. Germline V CDR1 and CDR2: SEHNR, FQNEAQ (reference sequence). Trimming took off 1 base at V and 8 bases at J, with 14 bases between the two ends. The CDR3 reads CASSLVRIAAEAFF. Written as DNA, the CDR3 is TGTGCCAGCAGCTTAGTAAGGATTGCGGCAGAAGCTTTCTTT.

This clonotype was seen a single time. This chain uses TRBV28 with TRBJ2-3, with 15 bases lining up with TRBD2. The CDR3 consists of 17 residues. Germline trimming cut 6 bases from V and 2 bases from J; bases unmatched to any gene: 6. CDR1 is MDHEN, CDR2 SYDVKM, per germline. The CDR3 DNA reads TGTGCCAGCAGACCCTGGACTAGCGGGAGGGTCACAGATACGCAGTATTTT. It specifies CASRPWTSGRVTDTQYF.

This clonotype is labeled medium-sized. V and J are TRBV27 and TRBJ1-2; 8 bases align to TRBD1. Per germline, CDR1 MNHEY and CDR2 SMNVEV (reference sequence). J was trimmed by 3 bases and V by 5 bases; bases with no gene match: 8. The CDR3 consists of 15 residues. This CDR3 is CASSPGTGVYYGYTF. CDR3 in DNA: TGTGCCAGCAGTCCCGGGACAGGCGTTTACTATGGCTACACCTTC.

This clonotype has a handful of counts. This rearrangement joins TRBV7-9 to TRBJ2-2; 9 bases are a match to TRBD2. V dropped 7 bases and J dropped 6; count of bases not matched to a gene: 15. The CDR3 is made up of 17 amino acids. The germline V gene encodes CDR1 SEHNR and CDR2 FQNEAQ (reference sequence). The CDR3 DNA reads TGTGCCAGCACCCTGGTTGGGGCTAGCGGGACACCCGGGGAGCTGTTTTTT. Translation gives CASTLVGASGTPGELFF.

Ten or more counts support this clonotype. This chain joins TRBV15 and TRBJ2-3, with a tentative D call TRBD1 (6 bases). Germline-derived CDR1 and CDR2 are LNHNV and YYDKDF (reference sequence). With 0 bases removed from V and 3 bases from J, the gap between germline ends came to 13 bases. There are 16 residues in the CDR3. The chain's CDR3 is CATSRDRAGDTDTQYF. CDR3 in DNA: TGTGCCACCAGCAGAGATCGGGCAGGGGATACAGATACGCAGTATTTT.

Within the sample, this clonotype is medium-sized. J is TRBJ1-6 and V is TRBV6-1; the D gene is possibly TRBD1 (5 bases). V was cut by 4 bases and J by 4 bases, with 8 bases left in between. The CDR3 extends over 14 amino acids. The germline V gene encodes CDR1 MNHNS and CDR2 SASEGT. The CDR3 nucleotides read TGTGCCAGCAGTGTCAGGGAATATAATTCACCCCTCCACTTT. Encoded protein: CASSVREYNSPLHF.

The chain employs TRBV28 and TRBJ1-6; no reliable D call. Germline values: CDR1 MDHEN, CDR2 SYDVKM. Trimming stripped 3 bases from V and 0 bases from J, with 9 bases between. This CDR3 has 16 amino acids. The chain's CDR3 is CASSFSLSSYNSPLHF. As DNA, the CDR3 is TGTGCCAGCAGTTTTAGCCTCAGCTCCTATAATTCACCCCTCCACTTT.

The chain recombines TRBV28 with TRBJ2-2, with 9 bases matching TRBD2. The germline V gene has CDR1 MDHEN and CDR2 SYDVKM. After removal of 5 bases from V and 4 bases from J, the junction contained 11 bases not matched to a gene. The CDR3 runs 17 residues. CDR3 loop: CASSPRSSGSRTGELFF. The CDR3, as DNA: TGTGCCAGCAGTCCGAGGAGTAGCGGGAGCCGCACCGGGGAGCTGTTTTTT. Full variable domain (rest looked up from reference TRBV28 and TRBJ2-2): DVKVTQSSRYLVKRTGEKVFLECVQDMDHENMFWYRQDPGLGLRLIYFSYDVKMKEKGDIPEGYSVSREKKERFSLILESASTNQTSMYLCASSPRSSGSRTGELFFGEGSRLTVL.

This clonotype was seen a few times. The chain couples TRBV12-3 or TRBV12-4 to TRBJ1-1; a weak D match, TRBD1 (6 bases). The germline V and J ends were trimmed by 5 bases and 2 bases, with 15 bases remaining between them. This CDR3 is 15 amino acids long. The CDR3 loop is CASSPVDSLNTEAFF. Here the CDR3 DNA reads TGTGCCAGCAGTCCCGTGGACAGCCTTAACACTGAAGCTTTCTTT.

This clonotype is labeled as medium-sized (0.01 to 0.1%). The chain has TRBV5-6 and TRBJ1-4, with D tentatively TRBD1 (5 bases). The germline V gene encodes CDR1 SGHDT and CDR2 YYEEEE. The CDR3 is 14 amino acids. The V end was cut by 4 bases, the J end by 7 bases, with 14 bases between. CDR3 in amino acids: CASSTAGRVEKLFF. For the CDR3, the DNA is TGTGCCAGCAGCACCGCGGGCAGGGTTGAAAAACTGTTTTTT.

This clonotype is categorized as medium-sized. The V gene is TRBV6-5, the J gene TRBJ1-1, with 7 nucleotides matching TRBD1. CDR1 is MNHEY and CDR2 is SVGAGI in the germline V gene. With V trimmed by 2 bases and J by 2 bases, 5 bases remained unmatched. The CDR3 has 15 amino acids. The CDR3 sequence is CASSYLGTDNTEAFF. CDR3 nucleotides: TGTGCCAGCAGTTACCTGGGGACAGACAACACTGAAGCTTTCTTT.